The 24 T cell receptor beta chains given below trace back to one sample, sequenced in a study of blood T cells in healthy people across ages (dated by TCRdb to about 2015). The library was made by 5' RACE. The sequencer listed for this sample is Illumina HiSeq 2500. A second PCR of about 6 to 11 cycles was performed with a sample-barcoded 5' primer and a J-beta primer mix. TCRdb cleaned the public reads at Q25 with fastp, built clones with MiXCR and kept in-frame beta chains. For every CDR3 protein sequence, its rows merge into one entry that carries the most common genes and DNA. The sample table lists 700,000 to 900,000 distinct CDR3 sequences, 53% of them with a count of one. Around 41% of the sample is taken by the ten largest. Sequencing was done on a sample of blood. Receptor source: a man older than 75 in good health.

This clonotype appeared a few times. This CDR3 reads CASSLSGAAYEQYF. As DNA, the CDR3 is TGTGCCAGCAGTTTAAGCGGGGCCGCCTACGAGCAGTACTTC. This chain uses TRBV12-3 or TRBV12-4 with TRBJ2-7; TRBD2 matches at 7 bases. With V trimmed by 2 bases and J by 2 bases, 3 bases remained unmatched. The CDR3 contains 14 residues.

This chain joins TRBV27 and TRBJ2-5; 8 nucleotides line up with TRBD2. CDR3 length: 14 amino acids. The germline V gene has CDR1 MNHEY and CDR2 SMNVEV (reference sequence). V was clipped by 4 bases and J by 2 bases; unmatched bases: 3. The CDR3 nucleotides are TGTGCCAGCAGTTACGGGACTAGACAAGAGACCCAGTACTTC. Translated: CASSYGTRQETQYF.

The chain joins TRBV7-2 to TRBJ2-7; D uncertain. The V gene lost 10 bases and the J gene lost 0 bases, with 16 bases spanning the gap. Germline lookup yields CDR1 SGHTA and CDR2 FQGNSA. This CDR3 comprises 14 residues. CDR3 in amino acids: CATGTPTDSYEQYF. The CDR3 bases are TGTGCCACCGGAACCCCCACAGACTCCTACGAGCAGTACTTC. Supplemented by reference TRBV7-2 and TRBJ2-7, the full variable domain reads GAGVSQSPSNKVTEKGKDVELRCDPISGHTALYWYRQSLGQGLEFLIYFQGNSAPDKSGLPSDRFSAERTGGSVSTLTIQRTQQEDSAVYLCATGTPTDSYEQYFGPGTRLTVT.

There are a few counts of this clonotype. The CDR3 loop is CASSLRGQAPSYNEQFF. In DNA, the CDR3 is TGTGCCAGCAGCCTTCGAGGACAGGCCCCCTCCTACAATGAGCAGTTCTTC. The chain has TRBV6-1 and TRBJ2-1; 7 bases line up with TRBD1. The V gene's germline CDR1 is MNHNS and CDR2 SASEGT. J gave up 0 bases and V 6 bases, and 11 bases lay outside the gene matches. The length of the CDR3 is 17 residues.

The chain has TRBV25-1 and TRBJ1-2, with D possibly matching TRBD1 (5 bases). This CDR3 contains 11 residues. The germline CDR1 and CDR2 sequences are MGHDK and SYGVNS. Trimming took 8 bases from V and 7 from J, leaving 11 bases between them. Here the CDR3 DNA reads TGTGCCAGCGCTGGGGCAGGTGGCTACACCTTC. Protein: CASAGAGGYTF.

This rearrangement joins TRBV4-1 to TRBJ2-7, with TRBD1 as a possible D gene (6 bases). Trimming left V 0 bases short and J 2 bases short, with 11 bases between. This CDR3 is built from 15 residues. CDR1 MGHRA and CDR2 YSYEKL come from the germline V gene. As DNA, the CDR3 is TGCGCCAGCAGCCAAGACCCAGGGGTTACCTACGAGCAGTACTTC. Protein sequence: CASSQDPGVTYEQYF.

The CDR3 DNA reads TGTGCCAGCAGTTACTCCTGGGAAACAAACTATGGCTACACCTTC. Translated, it gives CASSYSWETNYGYTF. V and J are TRBV6-5 and TRBJ1-2, with unresolved D. Germline values: CDR1 MNHEY, CDR2 SVGAGI. The CDR3 runs to 15 residues. The ends were cut back, 0 bases at V and 2 bases at J, with 10 bases in the middle.

The chain joins TRBV7-2 to TRBJ2-5, with no clear D. V gave up 3 bases and J gave up 5 bases, with 16 bases separating them. The CDR3 sequence is 15 residues long. Germline V CDR1 and CDR2: SGHTA, FQGNSA. The CDR3 DNA reads TGTGCCAGCAGCTTCAGGCAGCGTGAAGGGGAGACCCAGTACTTC. It encodes CASSFRQREGETQYF.

On this clonotype itself: A read error is possible here, since a much larger clone lies one base away. This sequence joins TRBV7-3 and TRBJ2-7, with 8 positions matching TRBD2. The V gene end was trimmed by 5 bases and the J gene end by 2 bases; junction bases not matched to a gene: 5. The germline gives CDR1 SGHTA, CDR2 FQGTGA. This CDR3 comprises 14 residues. The DNA of the CDR3 is TGTGCCAGCAGCGCAGCGGGAGCCACCTACGAGCAGTACTTC. It codes for CASSAAGATYEQYF.

This clonotype was observed a few times. This chain uses TRBV18 with TRBJ2-7; the match to TRBD2 covers 10 bases. In germline, CDR1 is KGHSH, CDR2 LQKENI. V was pared by 3 bases and J by 2 bases, with 4 bases of the junction left unmatched. The CDR3 totals 15 residues. CDR3 DNA sequence: TGTGCCAGCTCACCTTCTAGCGGGGGAACCTACGAGCAGTACTTC. Encoded protein: CASSPSSGGTYEQYF.

The chain joins TRBV6-6 to TRBJ1-2, with a tentative D call TRBD1 (6 bases). The V gene lost 8 bases and the J gene lost 7 bases, with 20 bases spanning the gap. In germline, CDR1 is MNHNY, CDR2 SVGAGI (reference sequence). This CDR3 spans 14 amino acids. CDR3 in amino acids: CASLQGGIAFGYTF. The CDR3 coding sequence is TGTGCCAGCCTCCAAGGGGGGATTGCCTTTGGCTACACCTTC.

The genes are TRBV4-1 and TRBJ2-1, with 7 bases fitting TRBD2. The length of the CDR3 is 14 residues. The trim removed 4 bases at V and 4 bases at J, leaving 4 bases unmatched. Germline CDR1 and CDR2: MGHRA and YSYEKL. Here the CDR3 DNA reads TGCGCCAGCAGCCCTAGGGACTATTACAATGAGCAGTTCTTC. Translating gives CASSPRDYYNEQFF.

This clonotype was counted a single time. The chain has TRBV24-1 and TRBJ1-1; D perhaps matches TRBD1 (6 bases). Germline-derived CDR1 and CDR2 are KGHDR and SFDVKD. Trimming stripped 10 bases from V and 8 bases from J, with 13 bases between. The CDR3 runs to 11 residues. The CDR3 protein is CATLPGHEAFF. The DNA for the CDR3 is TGTGCCACGTTACCGGGACACGAAGCTTTCTTT.

V is TRBV9 and J is TRBJ1-1; tentative D call: TRBD1 (5 bases). V was pared by 4 bases and J by 4 bases, with 20 bases between. The CDR3 runs 16 residues. Germline-derived CDR1 and CDR2 are SGDLS and YYNGEE. CDR3 region: CASSPRGGGFPTEAFF. The CDR3 DNA reads as TGTGCCAGCAGCCCAAGGGGTGGAGGCTTTCCCACTGAAGCTTTCTTT.

This clonotype was seen a few times. The chain uses TRBV5-1 and TRBJ2-1, with 11 positions matching TRBD1. The CDR3 runs 14 residues. Germline assignment: CDR1 SGHRS and CDR2 YFSETQ. Losses at the gene ends were 3 bases for V and 10 bases for J; bases not matched to a gene: 6. The DNA for the CDR3 is TGCGCCAGCAGCTATGGACAGGGGGCTTCCGAGCAGTTCTTC. Translated, it gives CASSYGQGASEQFF.

The rearrangement uses TRBV7-9 and TRBJ2-1; D is unclear. The CDR3 loop spans 17 amino acids. The V gene's germline CDR1 is SEHNR and CDR2 FQNEAQ (reference sequence). The V and J ends lost 7 bases and 8 bases respectively, with 27 bases between them. The CDR3 loop reads CASTTPGIRTATDEQFF. The CDR3 DNA sequence: TGTGCCAGCACCACCCCGGGTATCCGAACGGCAACGGATGAGCAGTTCTTC.

The genes are TRBV3-1 and TRBJ2-7; 7 nucleotides agree with TRBD1. There are 15 residues in the CDR3. Trimming removed 4 bases from V and 4 bases from J; junction bases left unmatched: 10. Germline loops: CDR1 LGHDT, CDR2 YNNKEL (reference sequence). For the CDR3, the DNA is TGTGCCAGCAGCCTACAGGGGATATTAGGTTACGAGCAGTACTTC. This translates into CASSLQGILGYEQYF.

This clonotype was counted a few times. This chain links TRBV7-2 with TRBJ2-7, with D possibly being TRBD2 (5 bases). CDR1 is SGHTA, CDR2 FQGNSA, per germline. The CDR3 loop spans 13 amino acids. Between the trimmed V and J ends, which lost 2 bases and 7 bases, there was a span of 12 bases. The CDR3 loop is CASSLKRAREQYF. CDR3 DNA: TGTGCCAGCAGCTTAAAGAGGGCGCGTGAGCAGTACTTC.

This chain connects TRBV27 to TRBJ1-1; no clear D. Trimming stripped 2 bases from V and 8 bases from J, with 9 bases between. The V gene's germline CDR1 is MNHEY and CDR2 SMNVEV (reference sequence). The CDR3 consists of 12 residues. The DNA of the CDR3 is TGTGCCAGCAGTTTACAAGGCAGGGAAGCTTTCTTT. It codes for CASSLQGREAFF.

The chain has TRBV4-3 and TRBJ2-1; 9 bases map to TRBD2. The CDR3 loop spans 16 amino acids. Germline V gives CDR1 LGHNA, CDR2 YSLEER. Trimming removed 4 bases from V and 6 bases from J; junction bases left unmatched: 10. The CDR3 is CASSPSGQREVNEQFF. CDR3 DNA sequence: TGCGCCAGCAGCCCCTCGGGGCAGCGGGAGGTCAATGAGCAGTTCTTC.

The chain joins TRBV29-1 to TRBJ2-1; no clear D gene. The tail of the sequence fits TRBJ2-7 better, so the J call may be wrong. This CDR3 spans 12 amino acids. Per germline, CDR1 SQVTM and CDR2 ANQGSEA. Here the CDR3 reads CSVDLRNNEQYF. The CDR3 DNA reads TGCAGCGTAGACCTCCGGAACAATGAGCAGTACTTC.

The sample holds a few counts of this clonotype. The V and J genes are TRBV10-3 and TRBJ2-1, with 12 bases fitting TRBD2. The CDR3 is 15 residues long. Germline CDR1 is ENHRY and CDR2 is SYGVKD. After removal of 6 bases from V and 1 base from J, the junction contained 1 base not matched to a gene. Here the CDR3 DNA reads TGTGCCATCAGGACTAGCGGGAGTTCCTACAATGAGCAGTTCTTC. Amino acids: CAIRTSGSSYNEQFF.

This clonotype has only a few counts. The CDR3, as DNA: TGTGCCAGCAGTTTTAGCAGCCTTAACTATGGCTACACCTTC. This translates into CASSFSSLNYGYTF. V usage is TRBV27 and J usage is TRBJ1-2; D gene unclear. CDR3 length: 14 amino acids. CDR1 is MNHEY, CDR2 SMNVEV, per germline (reference sequence). V was clipped by 3 bases and J by 1 base, with 9 bases between them.

This clonotype was seen ten or more times. The V and J genes are TRBV12-3 or TRBV12-4 and TRBJ2-5; 9 bases agree with TRBD1. The CDR3 is 15 residues long. Trimming took 6 bases from V and 2 from J; bases not matched to a gene: 7. The CDR3 DNA follows: TGTGCCAGCAGGTCGACAGGGGGTAGACAAGAGACCCAGTACTTC. Its protein product is CASRSTGGRQETQYF.